This TCR beta chain is from a study of blood T cell repertoires in COVID-19. About the research overall: The analysed material was cDNA or gDNA that came from T cells, B-cell-depleted T cells, or PBMCs.

In the source study's methods: Cell counts per sample came from amplifying reference gene primers. Using immunoSEQ multiplex PCR, the repertoire was profiled, and TCRdb retains in-frame clones only, with some absent. V, J and clone size are taken as reported in that table, and D and trimming were inferred from the DNA itself. Of 400,000 to 450,000 clones listed, 88% are singletons. Seattle patients were enrolled while actively infected and followed longitudinally. Germline CDR1 MNHEY, CDR2 SMNVEV (reference sequence). The CDR3 has 14 amino acids. V was clipped by 2 bases and J by 0 bases, with 7 bases between them.

Sequencing used peripheral blood. This clonotype was sampled from a woman aged 45-59 years with COVID-19, enrolled during active disease. This chain joins TRBV27 and TRBJ1-1, with no clear D. The CDR3 coding sequence is TGTGCCAGCAGTTTACTTCCGGTGAACACTGAAGCTTTCTTT. It yields the protein CASSLLPVNTEAFF.